This TCR beta chain was recorded in a study of T cells in Graves' hyperthyroidism and ophthalmopathy. Whole-study results and caveats: The model identified upcoming ophthalmopathy a median about six months ahead of onset. Most thyroid clonotypes with frequency above 0.001 were detected in blood. A 13 V-J model separated ophthalmopathy from stable hyperthyroidism.

Each diagnosis drew on symptoms, thyroxine, TRAb, thyroid ultrasound and orbital computed tomography findings. The germline V gene encodes CDR1 SEHNR and CDR2 FQNEAQ (reference sequence). This CDR3 is 15 amino acids long. With V trimmed by 10 bases and J by 0 bases, 11 bases remained unmatched. Only one count was recorded for this clonotype. What it recognizes is unknown. TCR beta CDR3 regions were amplified from RNA. HTBI primers drove first-round RT-PCR of the TCR CDR3. In TCRdb, the multiplex PCR reads were re-called with MiXCR into one record per CDR3 protein. Found here are about 540,000 distinct CDR3 sequences, around 46% of them singletons; the top ten hold 6.5% to 9%.

The rearrangement links TRBV7-9 to TRBJ1-2, with 7 nucleotides matching TRBD1. This TCR derives from a woman aged 18-29 years with Graves' hyperthyroidism. The sample consisted of peripheral blood or thyroid tissue (not recorded which). DNA for the CDR3: TGTGCCAACCTACCAACAGGGACAGCTAACTATGGCTACACCTTC. This sequence encodes CANLPTGTANYGYTF.